This record concerns one TCR beta chain sequence. V trimming: 6 bases; J trimming: 2 bases; junction bases outside the gene matches: 10. The CDR3 extends over 15 amino acids. Germline CDR1 reads MNHEY; CDR2 reads SMNVEV (reference sequence). The data are from a study of glioma-infiltrating T cells. The iRepertoire nested amplicon-rescue multiplex PCR amplified TCR alpha and beta CDR3s from RNA. TCRdb re-analysed the multiplex PCR reads in MiXCR, keeping a single row per CDR3 protein. In the table there are 300,000 to 400,000 distinct CDR3 sequences, 41% of which are singletons. Sequenced sample: glioma tissue, nonneoplastic brain tissue, or PBMCs (not recorded which). The chain carries TRBV27 and TRBJ2-7; 7 nucleotides agree with TRBD1. The source of this sequence is a human donor with low-grade glioma or glioblastoma, undergoing nonglioma brain surgery, or in good health (not recorded which). The DNA for the CDR3 is TGTGCCAGCAGCCCCCCAGACAGGGACCCCTACGAGCAGTACTTC. It translates to CASSPPDRDPYEQYF.